This T cell receptor beta chain was retrieved from a study of blood T cell repertoires in COVID-19. For the study at large: COVID-19 samples from acute and convalescent phases originated in the United States, Italy and Spain.

Produced via immunoSEQ multiplex PCR; TCRdb's table is partial and in-frame only. The sample gives fewer than 110,000 clones, about 90% of which show up once; more than 9% is in the top ten. The origin of this receptor is a woman in her thirties with acute or convalescent COVID-19. Sequenced material: peripheral blood.

The DNA of the CDR3 is TGTGCCAGCAGCCAAGTTGCGGGGTACGAGCAGTACTTC. Translating gives CASSQVAGYEQYF. The chain combines TRBV3-1 (or the pseudogene TRBV3-2) with TRBJ2-7, with D possibly being TRBD2 (6 bases). Deletions cut 1 base from V and 4 bases from J, with 8 bases between. Germline V gene data show CDR1 as LGHDT and CDR2 as YNNKEL (reference sequence). The CDR3 sequence is 13 residues long.